Below are 11 T cell receptor beta chains sequenced from a single sample in a study of identifying expanded T cells in peripheral blood. The protocol was immunoSEQ multiplex PCR, while the TCRdb copy is restricted to in-frame clones and leaves out a portion. The table records around 81,000 clones, approximately 84% of them present only once. The source material was blood. These receptor sequences come from a person aged 18 to 69 in good health.

V and J are TRBV5-1 and TRBJ1-4; a weak D match, TRBD1 (5 bases). V shed 4 bases and J shed 10 bases, with 20 bases lying between them. The CDR3 consists of 15 residues. Germline V gives CDR1 SGHRS, CDR2 YFSETQ. Written as DNA, the CDR3 is TGCGCCAGCAGCGGGGGTCGGCAGCGAGCGGGAAAACTGTTTTTT. This gives the protein CASSGGRQRAGKLFF. Full variable domain (outside the CDR3, taken from reference TRBV5-1 and TRBJ1-4): KAGVTQTPRYLIKTRGQQVTLSCSPISGHRSVSWYQQTPGQGLQFLFEYFSETQRNKGNFPGRFSGRQFSNSRSEMNVSTLELGDSALYLCASSGGRQRAGKLFFGSGTQLSVL.

This chain connects TRBV6-5 to TRBJ2-7; 7 nucleotides agree with TRBD1. Unmatched junction bases numbered 10, after V lost 6 bases and J lost 5 bases. Looked up from germline, CDR1 is MNHEY and CDR2 is SVGAGI. The CDR3 spans 14 residues. In DNA form, the CDR3 reads TGTGCCAGCAGCCGAGGGGGCGCGAGGAACGAGCAGTACTTC. It translates to CASSRGGARNEQYF.

This clone was detected only once. The chain has TRBV4-1 and TRBJ2-3; no reliable D call. The V gene lost 1 base and the J gene lost 1 base, with 12 bases spanning the gap. CDR3 length: 16 residues. Germline assignment: CDR1 MGHRA and CDR2 YSYEKL. The CDR3 reads CASSQGAQAGTDTQYF. The CDR3 coding sequence is TGCGCCAGCAGCCAAGGGGCCCAGGCGGGCACAGATACGCAGTATTTT.

This clone was observed a handful of times. This chain connects TRBV19 to TRBJ1-2, with TRBD1 matching over 8 bases. This CDR3 contains 12 residues. The germline gives CDR1 LNHDA, CDR2 SQIVND (reference sequence). V was pared by 9 bases and J by 4 bases, with 4 bases of the junction left unmatched. CDR3 sequence reads: CASQGQVYGYTF. DNA of the CDR3: TGTGCCAGCCAGGGACAGGTCTATGGCTACACCTTC. The full variable domain, in which reference TRBV19 and TRBJ1-2 provide the parts outside the CDR3, is DGGITQSPKYLFRKEGQNVTLSCEQNLNHDAMYWYRQDPGQGLRLIYYSQIVNDFQKGDIAEGYSVSREKKESFPLTVTSAQKNPTAFYLCASQGQVYGYTFGSGTRLTVV.

The V gene is TRBV2, the J gene TRBJ2-2; D unresolved. The CDR3 totals 11 residues. V was clipped by 6 bases and J by 4 bases, with 3 bases between them. The germline CDR1 and CDR2 sequences are SNHLY and FYNNEI. Here the CDR3 reads CASSPTGELFF. CDR3 nucleotides: TGTGCCAGCAGCCCCACCGGGGAGCTGTTTTTT.

CDR3 in amino acids: CASSLMEDSTEAFF. Written as DNA, the CDR3 is TGTGCCAGCAGCTTGATGGAGGATTCCACTGAAGCTTTCTTT. This sequence joins TRBV7-9 and TRBJ1-1; D not resolved. V lost 3 bases to trimming and J lost 4 bases, with 12 bases between them. The CDR3 is 14 residues long. The germline CDR1 and CDR2 sequences are SEHNR and FQNEAQ (reference sequence).

The gene calls are TRBV7-9 and TRBJ2-3; D call uncertain. Germline V lookup: CDR1 SEHNR, CDR2 FQNEAQ (reference sequence). CDR3 length: 12 amino acids. Trimming shortened V by 5 bases and J by 4 bases, and 7 bases separated the two germline ends. The chain's CDR3 is CASSIRADTQYF. The CDR3 DNA sequence: TGTGCCAGCAGCATAAGAGCAGATACGCAGTATTTT.

The chain combines TRBV7-2 with TRBJ1-2, with 8 positions matching TRBD1. Germline V gives CDR1 SGHTA, CDR2 FQGNSA. V lost 1 base, J lost 3 bases, and 13 bases stayed unmatched. The CDR3 totals 18 residues. CDR3 nucleotides: TGTGCCAGCAGCTTAGAACATGGTGGGACAGGTTATCACTATGGCTACACCTTC. This codes for CASSLEHGGTGYHYGYTF.

The J gene is TRBJ2-1, the V gene TRBV29-1; TRBD2 is a possible D gene (5 bases). Germline V gene data show CDR1 as SQVTM and CDR2 as ANQGSEA. V gave up 4 bases and J gave up 8 bases, with 6 bases separating them. The CDR3 contains 10 residues. Here the CDR3 reads CSVVEDEQFF. The CDR3 bases are TGCAGCGTTGTGGAGGATGAGCAGTTCTTC.

J is TRBJ1-1 and V is TRBV7-3; D ambiguous. The CDR3 consists of 12 residues. In germline, CDR1 is SGHTA, CDR2 FQGTGA. V lost 4 bases and J lost 11, with 14 bases in between. The CDR3 nucleotides read TGTGCCAGCAGCTCCTTCGGTTATAGGGCTTTCTTT. It specifies CASSSFGYRAFF.

This clone is a singleton in its sample. This sequence joins TRBV10-3 and TRBJ2-2; tentative D call: TRBD1 (5 bases). This CDR3 has 16 amino acids. The V and J ends lost 0 bases and 0 bases respectively, with 8 bases between them. CDR1 ENHRY and CDR2 SYGVKD come from the germline V gene. Written as DNA, the CDR3 is TGTGCCATCAGTGAGTCGTCCAGGGCGAACACCGGGGAGCTGTTTTTT. Protein product: CAISESSRANTGELFF.